The T cell receptor beta chain under discussion was sequenced for a study of Graves' ophthalmopathy and Graves' hyperthyroidism. At the level of the study: No ophthalmopathy within 18 months of follow-up signified stable hyperthyroidism.

Study results and caveats: A majority of expanded thyroid clonotypes exceeding 0.001 frequency were likewise present in blood. The model predicted ophthalmopathy progression with about 70% sensitivity and 72.22% specificity.

Comments on this clonotype: Its antigen is currently unknown.

Amplification from RNA transcripts yielded the TCR beta CDR3 regions. HTBI primers primed a first-round RT-PCR, and a second-round multiplex PCR followed. TCRdb called the multiplex PCR reads again in MiXCR, with one record for every CDR3 protein. The sample has 900,000 to 1,200,000 distinct CDR3 sequences, about 36% seen once. Enrolled hyperthyroidism patients had a new diagnosis, a duration under 2 months, and an age of 18 to 65. Trimming pared 8 bases from V and 0 bases from J, leaving 14 bases between. Germline CDR1 reads SEHNR; CDR2 reads FQNEAQ (reference sequence). This CDR3 region has 15 residues.

The sequence was obtained from an adult man with Graves' hyperthyroidism. The rearrangement uses TRBV7-9 and TRBJ1-5; no firm D call. The sequencing input was peripheral blood or thyroid tissue (not recorded which). CDR3 nucleotide sequence: TGTGCCAGCGAGCGGGGTTACCTTAGCAATCAGCCCCAGCATTTT. This gives the protein CASERGYLSNQPQHF.